This record covers a single T cell receptor (beta chain). Its antigen is unknown. This sample was taken from a study of long-term antiretroviral therapy in people with HIV. The study's findings and limits: Diversity increased after ART yet remained lower than in transplant donor controls.

The authors ran the immunoSEQ assay, v3.0, at survey level. Libraries were prepared by immunoSEQ multiplex PCR; TCRdb keeps only in-frame clonotypes and omits some of them. There are about 20,000 clones in the sample; around 84% occur only once, and almost 3.5% lies in the top ten. The CDR3 runs to 14 residues. V was shortened by 0 bases and J by 4 bases, with 8 bases between the two germline ends. Germline V lookup: CDR1 SGHNT, CDR2 YYREEE (reference sequence). The clonotype comes from a woman aged 50 to 60 with HIV. The sample consisted of unsorted PBMCs, taken 1.9 years after starting antiretroviral therapy. The V gene is TRBV5-4, the J gene TRBJ1-3; D is unclear. Here the CDR3 reads CASSLERTGNTIYF. In nucleotides, the CDR3 is TGTGCCAGCAGCTTGGAGAGGACCGGAAACACCATATATTTT.